This T cell receptor beta chain was recorded in a study of CD8 T cells in Susac syndrome. Roughly 0.45 to 1 ug RNA was reverse transcribed with random hexamers. An immunoSEQ multiplex PCR generated amplified TCR beta CDR3 products spanning 54 Vbeta and 13 Jbeta. TCRdb reprocessed the immunoSEQ multiplex PCR reads via MiXCR and lists one record per CDR3 protein. The sample carries about 150,000 distinct CDR3 sequences, nearly 97% recorded once. Germline loops: CDR1 MGHRA, CDR2 YSYEKL. The CDR3 consists of 16 residues. V dropped 2 bases and J dropped 3; count of bases not matched to a gene: 6. The authors carried out high-throughput sequencing of TCR beta. They applied it to CD8+ and CD4+ T cells obtained from blood. Control patients had untreated stable or active relapsing-remitting multiple sclerosis by revised McDonald criteria. Both CD4+ and CD8+ T cells were negatively isolated, and TEMRA cells underwent FACS enrichment.

The chain carries TRBV4-1 and TRBJ1-4; 7 nucleotides agree with TRBD1. What was sequenced was CD8+ T cells from PBMCs. The sequence derives from a human donor with multiple sclerosis. CDR3 region: CASSQLRGTANEKLFF. The CDR3, as DNA: TGCGCCAGCAGCCAACTACGCGGGACAGCTAATGAAAAACTGTTTTTT.